This T cell receptor (beta chain) was sequenced in a study of radiation and T cells in renal cell carcinoma (dated by TCRdb to 2018 to 2020). Background for the entire study: Samples were obtained from a clinical trial, in which 15 Gy stereotactic body radiation therapy was delivered to primary renal cell carcinomas and nephrectomy was performed 4 weeks later. In total, 53 samples, comprising 26 tumors and approximately 27 peripheral blood samples, were subjected to TCR beta sequencing. Across all 50 or so samples, several million unique CDR3 nucleotide sequences encoding approximately 3,000,000 unique CDR3 amino acid sequences were identified. What the research found in general, with its limitations: An increase in top tumor clonotypes in blood was observed from baseline to 2 weeks post-radiation, followed by contraction by 4 weeks, which was taken to suggest transient expansion of tumor-resident clones. Dynamics of the blood repertoire were not tracked past 4 weeks after treatment. Effects of radiation dose or scheduling on the TCR repertoire could not be addressed with the single-armed trial design. Because no pretreatment tumor biopsies were available, whether clonotypes were present in the tumor at baseline could not be determined.

As for this clone: What this receptor recognizes is not known. Base qualities are missing; no much larger clone stands one base away.

The time point label, read with the paper, signifies: blood 2 weeks post-SBRT. The intended sense of this specimen's treatment or condition label: 15 Gy SBRT to primary tumor, nephrectomy 4 weeks later. To track tumor-enriched clonotypes, serial peripheral blood was sampled from radiation-treated patients at baseline and at 2 weeks and 4 weeks after SBRT. Every patient had renal cell carcinoma of clear cell pathology. Genomic DNA for TCR sequencing was prepared using the QIAamp DNA Blood Mini Kit (Qiagen). The analyses included only samples that passed all quality control checks. The CDR3 has 16 amino acids, counting the end cysteine and phenylalanine. Only the CDR3 portion is preserved as DNA: 48 bases, with reading frame beginning at the first base. According to the germline V gene (reference sequence), CDR1 reads MNHNY and CDR2 reads SVGAGI. V was cut back by 5 bases and J by 0 bases, leaving a gap of 13 bases between them.

TCR beta libraries were generated from genomic DNA with the immunoSEQ kit, following the manufacturer's recommendations. To prepare libraries, a first multiplex PCR with proprietary primers was run, followed by a second PCR that added unique barcodes, and a bead cleanup was done after each round. A positive control reaction and a negative control reaction, both provided in the kit, were run with every batch of samples. The final libraries were assessed on an Agilent 4200 TapeStation D1000 ScreenTape, pooled by volume, and quantified by qPCR. Sequencing was performed on an Illumina NextSeq500 with a MidOutput 150-cycle cartridge, and 156 Read1 and 15 Index1 cycles were run with kit custom primers. The pooled library was loaded at 1.0 pM, and around 18% PhiX control was spiked in. Per the source publication's procedure: Vendor-processed data were analyzed in R, with a clonotype defined as all T cells sharing the same CDR3 nucleotide sequence. For clone abundance analyses, frequencies were normalized to the 10,000 most abundant clones in each sample. Public T cell clones, which averaged fewer than five per sample, were removed prior to analysis. Tumor-enriched clonotypes and baseline blood-enriched clonotypes were defined as those with an abundance difference of at least 32-fold between compartments. Clonotypes expanded or contracted between blood time points were identified with a beta-binomial differential abundance model. Tumor-blood repertoire similarity was measured with the Baroni-Urbani and Buser coefficient, and groups were compared using two-tailed Wilcoxon tests in R. In TCRdb, the immuneACCESS table is reduced to in-frame sequences with V and J assigned. These tables do not hold every clone; where another copy was compared, an unresolved V gene accounts for under half, and the others remain unexplained. V and J calls and clone size are those listed in that table; D and trimming were worked out from the DNA. For this sample there are about 130,000 clones; 81% appear just once. Approximately 6.3% of the sample goes to the ten largest clones.

The source material was blood, sampled from a patient whose treatment included radiotherapy and nephrectomy. The TCR originated in a man aged 50 to 59 with renal cell carcinoma. This chain joins TRBV6-6 to TRBJ2-2; a tentative D match to TRBD1 spans 7 bases. CDR3 reads: CASSQQGTANTGELFF. The DNA is as follows: TGTGCCAGCAGTCAACAGGGGACTGCGAACACCGGGGAGCTGTTTTTT.